This TCR beta chain was recovered during a study of Ad26.COV2.S vaccination and SARS-CoV-2 variants. General study findings and limits: TCR breadth and depth analyses may have underestimated total T cell responses.

Treatment specified: some 19 received Ad26.COV2.S at low or high dose, single or two shots; a few received placebo; per-sample allocation not given. Day 63 after the first injection of vaccine or placebo was the sampling time. The V end was cut by 0 bases, the J end by 15 bases, with 12 bases between. The CDR3 has 12 residues. Per germline, CDR1 SGHVS and CDR2 FQNEAQ. TCRdb keeps only in-frame clones here, not all; method: immunoSEQ multiplex PCR. Counted here are 400,000 to 450,000 clones, around nine tenths occurring once; the ten biggest clones make up more than 10%. With regard to this clone: The antigen remains unidentified.

The specimen comprised peripheral blood, sampled in a trial of Ad26.COV2.S vaccine versus placebo. This TCR was recovered from a person between 18 and 60 years old who received the Ad26.COV2.S COVID-19 vaccine or a placebo. The chain is built from TRBV7-8 and TRBJ2-1; D may be TRBD2 (5 bases). The CDR3 here is CASSLAPGGGFF. CDR3 nucleotides: TGTGCCAGCAGCTTAGCCCCCGGCGGAGGGTTCTTC.